The present T cell receptor beta chain was sequenced within a study of T cell repertoires in cytomegalovirus infection. Looking at the study overall: CMV epitopes in the study were HLA-C-restricted (recently identified) and HLA-B-restricted (well studied). Shared public TCR beta signatures pointed to both CMV infection and a matching HLA type. General study findings and limits: Accumulated public TCR beta family frequency recognized individuals carrying CMV together with the relevant HLA.

With regard to this clonotype: Antigen specificity is unknown.

TCRdb analysed the reads with MiXCR anew, one entry per CDR3 protein. The data contain around 900,000 distinct CDR3 sequences, roughly 30% of them singletons. Germline CDR1 reads SGHKS; CDR2 reads YYEKEE (reference sequence). Trimming stripped 4 bases from V and 3 bases from J, with 16 bases between. The CDR3 covers 15 residues. The sequencing here drew on cultured CD8+ T cells from PBMCs, taken from culture after CMV antigen stimulation. The genes are TRBV5-5 and TRBJ2-5; possible D gene TRBD1, 6 bases. This TCR was sampled from a human donor in good health (CMV status not recorded). Some clones in this sample may be carry-over from other donors' samples. CDR3 loop: CASSLPPGQEETQYF. CDR3 nucleotide sequence: TGTGCCAGCAGCCTTCCCCCGGGACAAGAAGAGACCCAGTACTTC.